Listed below are T cell receptor beta chains from one sample, sequenced in a study of T cell responses to AZD1222 COVID-19 vaccine. Profiled with immunoSEQ multiplex PCR; TCRdb holds only in-frame clones, not every one. This repertoire shows roughly 130,000 clones, about 94% found once; its top ten account for over 6.5%. The input for sequencing was peripheral blood, taken on day 0 of AZD1222 vaccination. All receptors come from an adult in good health. CDR3s include the opening cysteine and the closing phenylalanine or tryptophan. Fields, in order: J gene, V gene, CDR3 length, D gene, clone size, CDR3 DNA, CDR3 protein. A D gene is named only where the DNA matches it firmly. Clone sizes are given selectively: once, few, many, or a class where the clone is expanded.

J gene: TRBJ2-5
V gene: TRBV5-4
CDR3 length: 14
D gene: .
clone size: once
CDR3 DNA: TGTGCCAGCAGCCCTACGGGACTCCAAGAGACCCAGTACTTC
CDR3 protein: CASSPTGLQETQYF

J gene: TRBJ2-7
V gene: TRBV19
CDR3 length: 15
D gene: TRBD2
clone size: .
CDR3 DNA: TGTGCCAGTAGCTGGGGGGAGGGGCTTACCTACGAGCAGTACTTC
CDR3 protein: CASSWGEGLTYEQYF

J gene: TRBJ1-1
V gene: TRBV16
CDR3 length: 15
D gene: .
clone size: .
CDR3 DNA: TGTGCCAGCAGCCTTCAGGGGAGGGTAAACACTGAAGCTTTCTTT
CDR3 protein: CASSLQGRVNTEAFF

J gene: TRBJ2-7
V gene: TRBV2
CDR3 length: 16
D gene: TRBD1
clone size: .
CDR3 DNA: TGTGCCAGCAGTCTGTTTCGGACAGGGAGTAACTACGAGCAGTACTTC
CDR3 protein: CASSLFRTGSNYEQYF

J gene: TRBJ2-1
V gene: TRBV29-1
CDR3 length: 13
D gene: TRBD1
clone size: .
CDR3 DNA: TGCAGCGTTGCCTACCCACAGGGGAATGAGCAGTTCTTC
CDR3 protein: CSVAYPQGNEQFF

J gene: TRBJ1-5
V gene: TRBV30
CDR3 length: 14
D gene: .
clone size: .
CDR3 DNA: TGTGCCTGGAGTGGTTCGGGGTCAAATCAGCCCCAGCATTTT
CDR3 protein: CAWSGSGSNQPQHF

J gene: TRBJ2-7
V gene: TRBV3-1/TRBV3-2
CDR3 length: 14
D gene: .
clone size: .
CDR3 DNA: TGTGCCAGCAGCCAAGTCTGGGGAGCCTACGAGCAGTACTTC
CDR3 protein: CASSQVWGAYEQYF

J gene: TRBJ1-6
V gene: TRBV6-4
CDR3 length: 15
D gene: .
clone size: .
CDR3 DNA: TGTGCCAGCAGTGACTCGGGCAGTGGTAATTCACCCCTCCACTTT
CDR3 protein: CASSDSGSGNSPLHF

J gene: TRBJ2-3
V gene: TRBV6-2/TRBV6-3
CDR3 length: 17
D gene: .
clone size: .
CDR3 DNA: TGTGCCAGCAGTTACCAAGAGGGGTTTTCTAGCACAGATACGCAGTATTTT
CDR3 protein: CASSYQEGFSSTDTQYF

J gene: TRBJ2-3
V gene: TRBV4-2
CDR3 length: 15
D gene: TRBD1
clone size: .
CDR3 DNA: TGTGCCAGCAGCCAGGCCGGGACAGCCGGAGATACGCAGTATTTT
CDR3 protein: CASSQAGTAGDTQYF

J gene: TRBJ2-7
V gene: TRBV5-6
CDR3 length: 18
D gene: TRBD2
clone size: .
CDR3 DNA: TGTGCCAGCAGCCCCGGAGGGTTACTAGCGGAGGGGTACAGGGAGCAGTACTTC
CDR3 protein: CASSPGGLLAEGYREQYF

J gene: TRBJ1-1
V gene: TRBV19
CDR3 length: 16
D gene: .
clone size: .
CDR3 DNA: TGTGCCAGTAGTATTCTCGGGCTAGAGCCGAACACTGAAGCTTTCTTT
CDR3 protein: CASSILGLEPNTEAFF

J gene: TRBJ2-7
V gene: TRBV5-6
CDR3 length: 14
D gene: TRBD2
clone size: .
CDR3 DNA: TGTGCCAGCAGCTTGATTAGCGGGAGCTACGAGCAGTACTTC
CDR3 protein: CASSLISGSYEQYF

J gene: TRBJ2-1
V gene: TRBV6-5
CDR3 length: 15
D gene: TRBD2
clone size: .
CDR3 DNA: TGTGCCAGCAGTCACAAGCGGGAGGTCCGCGATGAGCAGTTCTTC
CDR3 protein: CASSHKREVRDEQFF

J gene: TRBJ2-7
V gene: TRBV12-3/TRBV12-4
CDR3 length: 11
D gene: .
clone size: .
CDR3 DNA: TGTGCCAGCAGTTCGGCCTACGAGCAGTACTTC
CDR3 protein: CASSSAYEQYF

J gene: TRBJ2-4
V gene: TRBV6-5
CDR3 length: 15
D gene: .
clone size: .
CDR3 DNA: TGTGCCAGCAGTTACTCGAGGGTAGCCAAAAACATTCAGTACTTC
CDR3 protein: CASSYSRVAKNIQYF

J gene: TRBJ2-7
V gene: TRBV12-3/TRBV12-4
CDR3 length: 12
D gene: TRBD1
clone size: .
CDR3 DNA: TGTGCCAGTGGACAGGGTGGTTACGAGCAGTACTTC
CDR3 protein: CASGQGGYEQYF

J gene: TRBJ2-3
V gene: TRBV4-3
CDR3 length: 16
D gene: .
clone size: .
CDR3 DNA: TGCGCCAGCAGCCAAGATATCCAGATAAGCACAGATACGCAGTATTTT
CDR3 protein: CASSQDIQISTDTQYF